This T cell receptor beta chain was recovered during a study of T-cell memory formation after mild COVID-19. Points from the study as a whole: Clones contracting day 15 to 85 were balanced CD4/CD8; later expanders leaned CD4+. There were some responding clones in pre-infection memory, which suggested that cross-reactive memory had joined.

The length of the CDR3 is 14 residues. Germline loops: CDR1 GTSNPN, CDR2 SVGIG (reference sequence). Between the trimmed V and J ends, which lost 0 bases and 6 bases, there was a span of 14 bases. TCRdb reprocessed the 5' RACE reads via MiXCR and lists one record per CDR3 protein. The sample lists 130,000 to 150,000 distinct CDR3 sequences; about 5.5% were seen once. This clonotype was picked up many times. The antigen is undetermined. V and J are TRBV30 and TRBJ1-2, with D perhaps TRBD1 (6 bases). This clonotype originated in an adult woman who had mild COVID-19 (a few samples of this study predate the infection). Cell type and time point are not known. Sequencing used PBMCs or a T cell subset sorted from them (not recorded which). CDR3 DNA sequence: TGTGCCTGGAGTGTACTTTCGACAGGAGATGGCTACACCTTC. Its protein product is CAWSVLSTGDGYTF.